This TCR beta chain comes out of a study of sequential checkpoint blockade in melanoma. Assay: immunoSEQ multiplex PCR; the TCRdb copy retains only in-frame clones and omits some. The sample includes 5,000 or so clones, roughly 69% of them seen just once. This CDR3 region has 14 residues. Trimming removed 4 bases from V and 2 bases from J, with 11 bases in between. From germline, CDR1 is SNHLY and CDR2 FYNNEI. Treatment in this sample: randomized to nivolumab then ipilimumab (arm A) or the reverse (arm B). From thawed PBMCs, live CD3+CD8+ cells negative for CD19 and CD56 were sorted. The sequencing used CD8+ T cells sorted from blood (inferred from file names), collected from a patient given nivolumab and ipilimumab in sequence. The TCR sequence derives from a human donor with melanoma. The rearrangement links TRBV2 to TRBJ2-5; D remains unclear. CDR3 sequence (DNA): TGTGCCAGCAGTGGCGGCCCCAAACAAGAGACCCAGTACTTC. Protein sequence: CASSGGPKQETQYF.